Reported below is one T cell receptor (beta chain). Antigen specificity is unknown. The data derive from a study of early T cells in non-severe SARS-CoV-2 infection. Study at large: Unsorted whole blood bulk RNA was sequenced, with unpaired chains.

Unique molecular identifiers were added to individual cDNA molecules. One entry per CDR3 protein results from TCRdb running MiXCR on the 5' RACE reads. The sample holds around 86,000 distinct CDR3 sequences, 14% to 15% seen once. The CDR3 runs 14 residues. V lost 6 bases and J 4 bases, leaving 13 bases between the germline ends. The germline gives CDR1 MNHNS, CDR2 SASEGT. Findings and caveats of the study: VDJdb matching favored anti-spike CD8 responses, missing private and CD4 specificities.

The TCR was taken from an adult who was a healthcare worker with PCR-confirmed SARS-CoV-2 infection or an uninfected control (not recorded which). The chain has TRBV6-1 and TRBJ1-5; tentatively, D is TRBD1 (6 bases). Material: whole blood. CDR3 sequence reads: CASSRKQGNQPQHF. Here the CDR3 DNA reads TGTGCCAGCAGCCGCAAACAGGGTAATCAGCCCCAGCATTTT.